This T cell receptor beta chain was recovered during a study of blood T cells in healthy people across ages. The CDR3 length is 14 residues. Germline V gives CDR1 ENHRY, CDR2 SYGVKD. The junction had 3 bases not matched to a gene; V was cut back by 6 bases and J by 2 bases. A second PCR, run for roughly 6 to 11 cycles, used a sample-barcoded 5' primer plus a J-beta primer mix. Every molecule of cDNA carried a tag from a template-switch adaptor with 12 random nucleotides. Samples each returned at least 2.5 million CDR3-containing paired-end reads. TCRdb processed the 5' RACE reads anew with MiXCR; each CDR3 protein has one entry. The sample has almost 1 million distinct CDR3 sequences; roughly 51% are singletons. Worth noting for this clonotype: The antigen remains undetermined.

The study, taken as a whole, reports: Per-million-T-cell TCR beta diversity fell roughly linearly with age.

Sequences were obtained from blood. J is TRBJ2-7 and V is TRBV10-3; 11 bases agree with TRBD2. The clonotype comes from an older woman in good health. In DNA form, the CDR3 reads TGTGCCATCAGAGGGACTAGCGGAACCTACGAGCAGTACTTC. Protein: CAIRGTSGTYEQYF.